This passage covers 23 T cell receptor beta chains from one sample sequenced in a study of T-cell memory formation after mild COVID-19. TCRdb processed the 5' RACE reads anew with MiXCR; each CDR3 protein has one entry. This sample has approximately 300,000 distinct CDR3 sequences, with about 15% found just once. Sequenced: PBMCs or a T cell subset sorted from them (not recorded which). Receptor source: a man between 18 and 35 years old who had mild COVID-19 (a few samples of this study predate the infection). Cell type and time point are not known.

V is TRBV12-3 or TRBV12-4 and J is TRBJ2-5; TRBD1 agrees at 7 bases. V lost 3 bases to trimming and J lost 3 bases; unmatched junction nucleotides: 7. This CDR3 spans 15 amino acids. The CDR3: CASSFSGTAKETQYF. The DNA for the CDR3 is TGTGCCAGCAGTTTTTCCGGGACAGCAAAAGAGACCCAGTACTTC.

V usage is TRBV6-6 and J usage is TRBJ2-3, with 7 bases aligning to TRBD1. The germline V gene encodes CDR1 MNHNY and CDR2 SVGAGI (reference sequence). The V segment lost 6 bases and the J segment 1 base; nucleotides outside the gene matches: 7. This CDR3 region has 15 residues. The CDR3 spells CASRDRVRGTDTQYF. For the CDR3, the DNA is TGTGCCAGCAGAGACAGGGTTAGGGGCACAGATACGCAGTATTTT.

CDR3 region: CASSTPEGQDEKLFF. CDR3 bases: TGTGCCAGCAGTACCCCGGAGGGCCAGGATGAAAAACTGTTTTTT. This chain uses TRBV6-4 with TRBJ1-4; the D is unclear. The CDR3 contains 15 residues. CDR1 is MRHNA, CDR2 SNTAGT, per germline. Trimming left V 5 bases short and J 6 bases short, with 16 bases between.

In its sample, this clonotype was seen many times. V is TRBV7-2 and J is TRBJ2-4; TRBD1 matches at 9 bases. The CDR3 extends over 17 amino acids. Per the germline V gene, CDR1 is SGHTA and CDR2 is FQGNSA. V dropped 2 bases and J dropped 1; count of bases not matched to a gene: 6. CDR3 sequence (DNA): TGTGCCAGCAGCTTATCCCAAGGACAGGGGGCCAAAAACATTCAGTACTTC. It is translated as CASSLSQGQGAKNIQYF.

J is TRBJ2-5 and V is TRBV4-2; possibly TRBD1 or TRBD2 for D (5 bases each). Germline V gene data show CDR1 as LGHNA and CDR2 as YNFKEQ. Trimming removed 1 base at V and 5 bases at J, with 14 bases between. CDR3 length: 15 amino acids. The CDR3 loop is CASSQGVGAWETQYF. CDR3 DNA sequence: TGTGCCAGCAGCCAAGGGGTCGGGGCTTGGGAGACCCAGTACTTC.

This clonotype came up many times. This chain connects TRBV7-2 to TRBJ2-7, with 10 bases matching TRBD1. Germline CDR1 and CDR2: SGHTA and FQGNSA. CDR3 length: 15 amino acids. Trimming took 4 bases from V and 4 from J; bases not matched to a gene: 7. CDR3 loop: CASSSGTGAQYEQYF. DNA for the CDR3: TGTGCCAGCAGCTCCGGGACAGGGGCTCAATACGAGCAGTACTTC.

This clonotype has a handful of counts. The rearrangement links TRBV24-1 to TRBJ2-2; D unresolved. The CDR3 has 12 residues. Germline V CDR1 and CDR2: KGHDR, SFDVKD. The V and J ends lost 4 bases and 6 bases respectively, with 5 bases between them. CDR3 sequence reads: CATSDPPGELFF. In nucleotides, the CDR3 is TGTGCCACCAGTGACCCCCCCGGGGAGCTGTTTTTT.

This clonotype was counted only a few times. The chain combines TRBV20-1 with TRBJ2-4; 7 nucleotides agree with TRBD2. The CDR3 runs 15 residues. Germline trimming cut 1 base from V and 6 bases from J; bases unmatched to any gene: 9. Germline CDR1 and CDR2: DFQATT and SNEGSKA (reference sequence). CDR3 bases: TGCAGTGCTAGAGCTTTACGCGGGGGTGGAAACATTCAGTACTTC. The encoded protein is CSARALRGGGNIQYF.

The chain carries TRBV3-1 and TRBJ2-3, with TRBD2 identical over 14 bases. J gave up 7 bases and V 6 bases, and 6 bases lay outside the gene matches. Germline V gene lookup returns CDR1 LGHDT and CDR2 YNNKEL (reference sequence). The CDR3 extends over 15 amino acids. In nucleotides, the CDR3 is TGTGCCAGCAGTCAGGGGACTAGCGGGGGCCATACGCAGTATTTT. Protein product: CASSQGTSGGHTQYF.

The chain recombines TRBV7-3 with TRBJ1-6, with D perhaps matching TRBD1 (5 bases). Germline V gene sequence: CDR1 SGHTA, CDR2 FQGTGA. V lost 6 bases to trimming and J lost 10 bases, with 13 bases between them. The CDR3 is 13 amino acids. CDR3 sequence: CASSLRQGSPLHF. The CDR3 bases are TGTGCCAGCAGTTTGCGCCAGGGATCACCCCTCCACTTT.

The chain is built from TRBV7-6 and TRBJ2-1, with TRBD2 matching over 10 bases. Germline CDR1 SGHVS, CDR2 FNYEAQ. V lost 4 bases to trimming and J lost 7 bases; unmatched junction nucleotides: 7. The length of the CDR3 is 15 residues. CDR3: CASSSAGGPRNEQFF. In DNA form, the CDR3 reads TGTGCCAGCAGCTCAGCGGGGGGGCCGAGGAATGAGCAGTTCTTC.

V is TRBV4-1 and J is TRBJ1-2; weak D call: TRBD1 (5 bases). The CDR3 spans 13 residues. V dropped 2 bases and J dropped 8 bases, with 12 bases sitting between them. CDR1 MGHRA and CDR2 YSYEKL come from the germline V gene. The CDR3 region is CASSQKGSGGYTF. CDR3 DNA sequence: TGCGCCAGCAGCCAAAAGGGGTCCGGGGGCTACACCTTC.

This clonotype was counted a few times. The rearrangement uses TRBV5-5 and TRBJ1-1, with D hard to call. Germline values: CDR1 SGHKS, CDR2 YYEKEE (reference sequence). The CDR3 runs to 13 residues. Trimming cost V 7 bases and J 0 bases, with 10 bases left between them. Here the CDR3 reads CASRTDLNTEAFF. The CDR3 nucleotides read TGTGCCAGCCGCACTGATTTGAACACTGAAGCTTTCTTT.

The chain links TRBV29-1 to TRBJ2-1, with 8 bases matching TRBD1. V shed 4 bases and J 4 bases; nucleotides not matched to a gene: 6. The germline gives CDR1 SQVTM, CDR2 ANQGSEA. CDR3 length: 14 residues. The CDR3 reads CSVVGDRGYNEQFF. The CDR3 DNA reads as TGCAGCGTTGTCGGTGACAGGGGATACAATGAGCAGTTCTTC.

This clonotype turned up a few times. The chain links TRBV7-2 to TRBJ2-5; 10 bases agree with TRBD2. CDR3 length equals 18 residues. Germline V lookup: CDR1 SGHTA, CDR2 FQGNSA. J lost 3 bases, V lost 4 bases, and 14 bases had no gene match. The CDR3 is CASSSRSSGGPSEETQYF. The DNA for the CDR3 is TGTGCCAGCAGCTCCAGATCTAGCGGGGGCCCTTCGGAAGAGACCCAGTACTTC.

This sequence joins TRBV4-3 and TRBJ1-5; no definite D call. Trimming cost V 5 bases and J 0 bases, with 8 bases left between them. Germline assignment: CDR1 LGHNA and CDR2 YSLEER. The CDR3 is 14 amino acids. The CDR3 protein is CASSASNSNQPQHF. The DNA of the CDR3 is TGCGCCAGCAGCGCGTCAAATAGCAATCAGCCCCAGCATTTT.

This rearrangement joins TRBV4-1 to TRBJ1-1, with 9 bases matching TRBD1. Germline V gene lookup returns CDR1 MGHRA and CDR2 YSYEKL. After removal of 4 bases from V and 5 bases from J, the junction contained 11 bases not matched to a gene. This CDR3 comprises 16 residues. In DNA, the CDR3 is TGCGCCAGCAGCCGGGGACAGGGTGGAGTTGGAACTGAAGCTTTCTTT. Translation: CASSRGQGGVGTEAFF.

There are many counts of this clonotype. The chain recombines TRBV12-3 or TRBV12-4 with TRBJ1-5, with TRBD1 matching over 7 bases. CDR3 size: 18 residues. With V trimmed by 6 bases and J by 5 bases, 19 bases remained unmatched. The CDR3 region is CASRSWGQGGRTDQPQHF. CDR3 nucleotide sequence: TGTGCCAGCAGGTCTTGGGGCCAGGGGGGAAGGACGGATCAGCCCCAGCATTTT.

The V and J genes are TRBV4-3 and TRBJ2-2; no firm D call. Trimming removed 5 bases from V and 9 bases from J, with 13 bases in between. CDR1 is LGHNA and CDR2 is YSLEER in the germline V gene. This CDR3 is built from 13 residues. The DNA of the CDR3 is TGCGCCAGCAGCGATACAGCCCACCGGGAGCTGTTTTTT. It specifies CASSDTAHRELFF.

The V gene is TRBV21-1, the J gene TRBJ2-7. TRBV21-1 represents a pseudogene. This CDR3 is built from 14 residues. CDR3 sequence: CASSKVLQSYEQYV. In DNA, the CDR3 is TGTGCCAGCAGCAAAGTTCTACAGAGCTACGAGCAGTACGTC.

The CDR3 coding sequence is TGTGCCAGCAGCTTACCACAGGTGGTTGACGAAAAACTGTTTTTT. It yields the protein CASSLPQVVDEKLFF. The rearrangement links TRBV11-2 to TRBJ1-4; perhaps TRBD1 as D (5 bases). The V gene lost 2 bases and the J gene lost 8 bases, with 15 bases spanning the gap. The CDR3 has 15 residues. CDR1 is SGHAT, CDR2 FQNNGV, per germline.

In its sample, this clonotype was seen a few times. The rearrangement joins TRBV7-3 to TRBJ2-1, with 9 bases aligning to TRBD1. The CDR3 has 15 amino acids. The trim removed 5 bases at V and 6 bases at J, leaving 8 bases unmatched. Germline V CDR1 and CDR2: SGHTA, FQGTGA. The CDR3 reads CASSLGTGPLNEQFF. DNA of the CDR3: TGTGCCAGCAGCCTCGGGACAGGGCCCCTCAATGAGCAGTTCTTC.

This sequence joins TRBV20-1 and TRBJ1-5; 9 bases line up with TRBD1. The CDR3 is 17 residues long. V lost 5 bases, J lost 3 bases, and 14 bases stayed unmatched. Germline CDR1 and CDR2: DFQATT and SNEGSKA (reference sequence). CDR3 coding DNA: TGCAGTGCTGGGAACCACAGGGGGCGAAGTGACAATCAGCCCCAGCATTTT. It yields the protein CSAGNHRGRSDNQPQHF.